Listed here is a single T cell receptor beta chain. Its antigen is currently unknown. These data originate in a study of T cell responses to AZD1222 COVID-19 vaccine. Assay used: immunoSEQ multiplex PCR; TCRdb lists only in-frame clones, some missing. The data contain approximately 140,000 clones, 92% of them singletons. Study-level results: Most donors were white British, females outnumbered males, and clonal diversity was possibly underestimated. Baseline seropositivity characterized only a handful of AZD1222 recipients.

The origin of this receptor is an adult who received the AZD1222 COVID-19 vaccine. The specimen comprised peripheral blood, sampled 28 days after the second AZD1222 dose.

CDR3 DNA: TGTGCCAGCAGTTCAGGATCTTGGACAGGGTCGGGCTACACCTTC. This encodes CASSSGSWTGSGYTF. The V gene is TRBV7-9, the J gene TRBJ1-2, with TRBD1 matching 8 bases. CDR3 length: 15 residues. CDR1 is SEHNR and CDR2 is FQNEAQ in the germline V gene (reference sequence). The J segment lost 8 bases and the V segment lost 6 bases, leaving 14 bases of the junction unmatched.